This TCR beta chain comes out of a study of cytomegalovirus exposure and HLA in healthy donors. The CDR3 totals 14 residues. With V trimmed by 5 bases and J by 8 bases, 8 bases remained unmatched. From germline, CDR1 is LNHDA and CDR2 SQIVND (reference sequence). Vbeta (60) and Jbeta (13) primers were used in the PCR. Assay: immunoSEQ multiplex PCR; the TCRdb copy retains only in-frame clones and omits some. The profile covers fewer than 90,000 clones, with roughly three quarters appearing a single time and about 14% taken by the ten largest. This TCR came from a woman in her 40s in good health and CMV-seropositive. Sequenced input: PBMCs. The rearrangement links TRBV19 to TRBJ1-4, with 7 bases matching TRBD1. The CDR3 spells CASSAGQAFEKLFF. CDR3 DNA sequence: TGTGCCAGTAGTGCAGGACAGGCCTTCGAAAAACTGTTTTTT.